This T cell receptor beta chain originates from a study of blood T cell repertoires in COVID-19. Study summary: Acute and convalescent COVID-19 samples came from the United States, Italy and Spain. Sample material is recorded as cDNA or gDNA derived from T cells, B-cell-depleted T cells, or PBMCs.

Methods used by the authors: Researchers report that nucleated cell counts were estimated from reference gene primer amplification. Measured with immunoSEQ multiplex PCR; TCRdb has only the in-frame clones, and not every one. V and J calls and clone size are given by that table; D and trimming were obtained from the DNA. This sample carries 270,000 or so clones, about four fifths of them seen once, and the ten largest clones take around 3.2%. Germline V lookup: CDR1 SGHTA, CDR2 FQGNSA. The J segment lost 5 bases and the V segment lost 2 bases, leaving 8 bases of the junction unmatched. The CDR3 totals 15 residues.

The rearrangement joins TRBV7-2 to TRBJ1-2, with 7 bases lining up with TRBD1. Sequences were obtained from peripheral blood. The origin of this receptor is a woman between 18 and 29 years old with acute or convalescent COVID-19. The CDR3 protein is CASSLRPGGKYGYTF. Here the CDR3 DNA reads TGTGCCAGCAGCTTACGGCCAGGGGGTAAATATGGCTACACCTTC. The whole variable domain, filled in from reference TRBV7-2 and TRBJ1-2, reads GAGVSQSPSNKVTEKGKDVELRCDPISGHTALYWYRQSLGQGLEFLIYFQGNSAPDKSGLPSDRFSAERTGGSVSTLTIQRTQQEDSAVYLCASSLRPGGKYGYTFGSGTRLTVV.